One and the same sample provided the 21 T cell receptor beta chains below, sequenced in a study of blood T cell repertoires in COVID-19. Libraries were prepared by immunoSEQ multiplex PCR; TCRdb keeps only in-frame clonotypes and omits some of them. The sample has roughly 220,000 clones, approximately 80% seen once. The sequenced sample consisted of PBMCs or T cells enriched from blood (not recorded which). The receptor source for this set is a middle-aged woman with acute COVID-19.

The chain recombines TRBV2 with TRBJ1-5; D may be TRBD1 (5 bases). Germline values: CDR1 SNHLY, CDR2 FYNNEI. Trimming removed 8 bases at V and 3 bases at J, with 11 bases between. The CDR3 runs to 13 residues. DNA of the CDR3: TGTGCCAGCGTCCGACAGATCAATCAGCCCCAGCATTTT. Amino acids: CASVRQINQPQHF. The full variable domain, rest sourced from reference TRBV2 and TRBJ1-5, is EPEVTQTPSHQVTQMGQEVILRCVPISNHLYFYWYRQILGQKVEFLVSFYNNEISEKSEIFDDQFSVERPDGSNFTLKIRSTKLEDSAMYFCASVRQINQPQHFGDGTRLSIL.

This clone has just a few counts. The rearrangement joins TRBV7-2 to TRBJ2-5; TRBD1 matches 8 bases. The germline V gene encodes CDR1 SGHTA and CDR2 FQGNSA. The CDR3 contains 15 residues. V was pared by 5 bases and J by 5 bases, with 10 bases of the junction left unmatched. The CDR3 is CASSNSRGPSETQYF. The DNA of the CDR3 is TGTGCCAGCAGCAATTCCAGGGGGCCGTCGGAGACCCAGTACTTC.

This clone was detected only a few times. The CDR3 nucleotides read TGTGCTTCCTCGACGGCAGGGGATGTTTTAGATACGCAGTATTTT. It codes for CASSTAGDVLDTQYF. The chain employs TRBV2 and TRBJ2-3; maybe TRBD1 (6 bases). Germline V lookup: CDR1 SNHLY, CDR2 FYNNEI. This CDR3 has 15 amino acids. Full variable domain (rest looked up from reference TRBV2 and TRBJ2-3): EPEVTQTPSHQVTQMGQEVILRCVPISNHLYFYWYRQILGQKVEFLVSFYNNEISEKSEIFDDQFSVERPDGSNFTLKIRSTKLEDSAMYFCASSTAGDVLDTQYFGPGTRLTVL.

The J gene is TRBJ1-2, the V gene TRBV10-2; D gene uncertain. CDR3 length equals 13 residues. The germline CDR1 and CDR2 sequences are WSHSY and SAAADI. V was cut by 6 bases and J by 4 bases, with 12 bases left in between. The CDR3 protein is CASRLGVPYGYTF. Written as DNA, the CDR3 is TGCGCCAGCAGGCTGGGAGTGCCCTATGGCTACACCTTC.

CDR3 region: CASSQTGTSSRQYF. The CDR3 DNA reads as TGTGCCAGCAGCCAGACCGGGACTAGCAGCCGGCAGTACTTC. This rearrangement joins TRBV3-1 (or the pseudogene TRBV3-2) to TRBJ2-7; TRBD2 agrees at 9 bases. Germline V lookup: CDR1 LGHDT, CDR2 YNNKEL (reference sequence). The CDR3 covers 14 residues. Trimming at V came to 3 bases and at J to 9 bases, leaving 9 bases not matched to a gene.

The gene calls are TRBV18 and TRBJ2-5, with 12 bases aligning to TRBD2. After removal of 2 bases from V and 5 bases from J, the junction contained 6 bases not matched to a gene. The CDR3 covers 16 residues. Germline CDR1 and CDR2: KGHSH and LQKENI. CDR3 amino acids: CASSPETSGSSETQYF. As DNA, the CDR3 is TGTGCCAGCTCACCAGAGACTAGCGGGAGTTCGGAGACCCAGTACTTC.

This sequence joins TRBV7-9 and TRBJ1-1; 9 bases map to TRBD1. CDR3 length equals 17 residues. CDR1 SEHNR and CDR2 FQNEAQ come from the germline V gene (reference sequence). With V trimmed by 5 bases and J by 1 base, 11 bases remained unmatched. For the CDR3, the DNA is TGTGCCAGCAGCGGCCGGGACAGGGTACGGGAGAACACTGAAGCTTTCTTT. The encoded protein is CASSGRDRVRENTEAFF.

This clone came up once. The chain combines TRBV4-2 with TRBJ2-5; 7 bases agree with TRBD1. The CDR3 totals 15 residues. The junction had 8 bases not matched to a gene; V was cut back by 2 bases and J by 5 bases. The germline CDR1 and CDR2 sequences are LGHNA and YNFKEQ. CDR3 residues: CASSQQTGEGETQYF. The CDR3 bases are TGTGCCAGCAGCCAACAAACAGGGGAAGGCGAGACCCAGTACTTC.

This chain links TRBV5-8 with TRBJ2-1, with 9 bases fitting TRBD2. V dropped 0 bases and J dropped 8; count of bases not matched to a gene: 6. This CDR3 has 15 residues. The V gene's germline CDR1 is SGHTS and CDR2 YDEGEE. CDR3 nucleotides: TGTGCCAGCAGCTTGGAACTAGCGGGTAGACATGAGCAGTTCTTC. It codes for CASSLELAGRHEQFF. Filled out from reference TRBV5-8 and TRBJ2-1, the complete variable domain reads EAGVTQSPTHLIKTRGQQATLRCSPISGHTSVYWYQQALGLGLQFLLWYDEGEERNRGNFPPRFSGRQFPNYSSELNVNALELEDSALYLCASSLELAGRHEQFFGPGTRLTVL.

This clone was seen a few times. The CDR3 protein is CATSRDGWGPTEAFF. The CDR3 DNA reads as TGTGCCACCAGCAGAGACGGGTGGGGCCCCACTGAAGCTTTCTTT. The V and J genes are TRBV15 and TRBJ1-1, with D perhaps TRBD1 (5 bases). The CDR3 loop spans 15 amino acids. Germline CDR1 and CDR2: LNHNV and YYDKDF (reference sequence). Trimming removed 0 bases from V and 4 bases from J, with 12 bases in between. The full variable domain, its missing parts supplied by reference TRBV15 and TRBJ1-1, is DAMVIQNPRYQVTQFGKPVTLSCSQTLNHNVMYWYQQKSSQAPKLLFHYYDKDFNNEADTPDNFQSRRPNTSFCFLDIRSPGLGDTAMYLCATSRDGWGPTEAFFGQGTRLTVV.

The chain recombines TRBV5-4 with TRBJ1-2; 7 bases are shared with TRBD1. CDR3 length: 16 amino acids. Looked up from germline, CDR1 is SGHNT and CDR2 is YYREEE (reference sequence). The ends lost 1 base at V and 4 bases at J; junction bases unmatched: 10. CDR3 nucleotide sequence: TGTGCCAGCAGCTTGTACGGCCGGCGGGACAGCTATGGCTACACCTTC. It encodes CASSLYGRRDSYGYTF.

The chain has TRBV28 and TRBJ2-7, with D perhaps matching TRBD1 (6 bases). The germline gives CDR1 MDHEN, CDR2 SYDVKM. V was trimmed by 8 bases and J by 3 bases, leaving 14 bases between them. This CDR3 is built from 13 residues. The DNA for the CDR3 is TGTGCCAGCCGGGACATCCCGGGCTACGAGCAGTACTTC. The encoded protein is CASRDIPGYEQYF.

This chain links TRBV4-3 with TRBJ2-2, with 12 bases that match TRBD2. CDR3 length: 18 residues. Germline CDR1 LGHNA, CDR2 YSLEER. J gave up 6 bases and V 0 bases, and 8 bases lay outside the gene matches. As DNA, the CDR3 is TGCGCCAGCAGCCAAGATATACCGGCTAGCGGGGGGGCCGGGGAGCTGTTTTTT. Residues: CASSQDIPASGGAGELFF.

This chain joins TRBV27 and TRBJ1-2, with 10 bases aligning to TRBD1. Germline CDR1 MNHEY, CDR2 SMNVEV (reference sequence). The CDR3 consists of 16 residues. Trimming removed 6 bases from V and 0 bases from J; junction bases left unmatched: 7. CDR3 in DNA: TGTGCCAGCAGCCGCGACAGGGGGCTTTCTAACTATGGCTACACCTTC. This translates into CASSRDRGLSNYGYTF.

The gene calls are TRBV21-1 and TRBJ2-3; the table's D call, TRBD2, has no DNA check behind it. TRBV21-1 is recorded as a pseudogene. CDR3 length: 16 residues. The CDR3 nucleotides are TGTGCCAGCAGCAAAGCGGCGGCTAGCAGCACAGATACGCAGTATTTT. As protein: CASSKAAASSTDTQYF.

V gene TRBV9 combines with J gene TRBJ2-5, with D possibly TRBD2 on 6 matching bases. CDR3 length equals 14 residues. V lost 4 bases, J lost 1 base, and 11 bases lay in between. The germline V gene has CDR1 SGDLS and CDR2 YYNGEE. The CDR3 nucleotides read TGTGCCAGCAGCCTATCCGGGAGCCAAGAGACCCAGTACTTC. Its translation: CASSLSGSQETQYF.

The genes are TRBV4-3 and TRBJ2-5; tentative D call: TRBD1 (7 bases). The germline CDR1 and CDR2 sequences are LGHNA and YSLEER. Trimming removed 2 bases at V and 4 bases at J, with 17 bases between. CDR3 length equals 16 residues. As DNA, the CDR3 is TGCGCCAGCAGCCAAAGAGCTGGAGGGGGCCCAGAGACCCAGTACTTC. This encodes CASSQRAGGGPETQYF.

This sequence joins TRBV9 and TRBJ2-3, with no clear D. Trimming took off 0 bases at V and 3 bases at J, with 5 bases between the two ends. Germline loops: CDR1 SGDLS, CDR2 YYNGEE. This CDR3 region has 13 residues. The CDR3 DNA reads TGTGCCAGCAGCGTAGGTCAGACAGATACGCAGTATTTT. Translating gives CASSVGQTDTQYF. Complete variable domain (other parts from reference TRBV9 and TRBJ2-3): DSGVTQTPKHLITATGQRVTLRCSPRSGDLSVYWYQQSLDQGLQFLIQYYNGEERAKGNILERFSAQQFPDLHSELNLSSLELGDSALYFCASSVGQTDTQYFGPGTRLTVL.

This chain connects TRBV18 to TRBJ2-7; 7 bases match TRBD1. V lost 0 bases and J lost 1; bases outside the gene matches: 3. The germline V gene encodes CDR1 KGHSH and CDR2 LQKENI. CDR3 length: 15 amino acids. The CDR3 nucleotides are TGTGCCAGCTCACCACCTCACAGGGGATCCTACGAGCAGTACTTC. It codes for CASSPPHRGSYEQYF.

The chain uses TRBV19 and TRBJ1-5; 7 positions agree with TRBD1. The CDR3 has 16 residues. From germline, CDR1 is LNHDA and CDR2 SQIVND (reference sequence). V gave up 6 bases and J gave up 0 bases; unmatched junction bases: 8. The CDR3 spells CASSKTWTGSNQPQHF. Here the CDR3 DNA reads TGTGCCAGTAGCAAAACGTGGACAGGTAGCAATCAGCCCCAGCATTTT.

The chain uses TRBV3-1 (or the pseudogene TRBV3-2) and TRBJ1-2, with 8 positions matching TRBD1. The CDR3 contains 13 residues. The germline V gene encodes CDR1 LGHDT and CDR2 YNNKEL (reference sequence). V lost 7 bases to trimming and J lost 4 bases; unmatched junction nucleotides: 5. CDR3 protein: CASTNRGAYGYTF. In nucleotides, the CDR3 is TGTGCCAGCACTAACAGGGGGGCCTATGGCTACACCTTC.